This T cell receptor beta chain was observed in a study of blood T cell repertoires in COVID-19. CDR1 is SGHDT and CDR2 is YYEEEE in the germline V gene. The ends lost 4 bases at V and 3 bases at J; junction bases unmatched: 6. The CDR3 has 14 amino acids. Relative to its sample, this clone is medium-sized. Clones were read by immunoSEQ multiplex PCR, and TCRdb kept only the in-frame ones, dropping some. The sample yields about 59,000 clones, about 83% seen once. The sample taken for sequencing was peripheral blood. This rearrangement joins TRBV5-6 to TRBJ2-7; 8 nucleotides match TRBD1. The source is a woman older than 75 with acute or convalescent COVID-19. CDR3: CASSVGTGYYEQYF. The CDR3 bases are TGTGCCAGCAGCGTGGGGACAGGCTACTACGAGCAGTACTTC.